This is a list of T cell receptor beta chains from one sample in a study of T cells in localized non-small cell lung cancer. The assay was immunoSEQ multiplex PCR, and TCRdb's table has in-frame clones only and misses some. The sample lists about 60,000 clones; 75% to 90% were seen once. The sequencing used peripheral blood, collected before any cancer treatment. The source is a woman aged 35-75 years with stage I lung adenocarcinoma. Both conserved end residues are part of each CDR3. Fields, in order: J gene, D gene, clone size, V gene, CDR3 DNA, CDR3 protein. The D gene is left open where the match is weak. Not all rows give a size; the values are once, few, many and, for expanded clones, a class.

TRBJ1-5 | TRBD1 | . | TRBV27 | TGTGCCAGCAGTCGGGGTCAGGGGGCCGGTCAGCCCCAGCATTTT | CASSRGQGAGQPQHF
TRBJ1-2 | . | once | TRBV6-6 | TGTGCCAGCATAGCAGGGACCTATGGCTACACCTTC | CASIAGTYGYTF
TRBJ1-1 | . | . | TRBV10-3 | TGTGCCATCAGTGATGCCAGGGAGGTGTTTAATGAGTTCTTT | CAISDAREVFNEFF
TRBJ1-4 | . | . | TRBV5-1 | TGCGCCAGCAGCTTAGGAGGGTTGGATGAAAAACTGTTTTTT | CASSLGGLDEKLFF
TRBJ2-6 | . | . | TRBV6-5 | TGTGCCAGCAGTTTTGATGGGGCCAACGTCCTGACTTTC | CASSFDGANVLTF
TRBJ1-2 | TRBD1 | . | TRBV4-1 | TGCGCCAGCAGCTATGAGTGGCCAGGGGGCCCTCTTAACTATGGCTACACCTTC | CASSYEWPGGPLNYGYTF
TRBJ1-4 | . | . | TRBV2 | TGTGCCAGCCGAATAGGGATAGCTAATGAAAAACTGTTTTTT | CASRIGIANEKLFF
TRBJ2-7 | . | . | TRBV2 | TGTGCCAGCACAGTCGTTGGGGAGCAGTACTTC | CASTVVGEQYF
TRBJ2-5 | TRBD1 | . | TRBV19 | TGTGCCAGTCGCCCGTCAGGGGGCCTAGAGACCCAGTACTTC | CASRPSGGLETQYF
TRBJ2-3 | . | few | TRBV7-2 | TGTGCCAGCAGCCAAGGGCAGCAAGCAGATACGCAGTATTTT | CASSQGQQADTQYF
TRBJ2-2 | . | . | TRBV19 | TGTGCCAGTTTCCGTTGGGACACCGGGGAGCTGTTTTTT | CASFRWDTGELFF
TRBJ2-1 | . | . | TRBV5-1 | TGCGCCAGCAGCTCTGCGGGCCAGCGGATTGAGCAGTTCTTC | CASSSAGQRIEQFF
TRBJ1-2 | . | . | TRBV28 | TGTGCCAGCACTTCCTCAGGGGAAGATATGTATGGCTACACCTTC | CASTSSGEDMYGYTF
TRBJ2-7 | TRBD2 | . | TRBV11-2 | TGTGCCAGCAGCTTAGAACCGGGGGGACTCTCCTACGAGCAGTACTTC | CASSLEPGGLSYEQYF
TRBJ1-2 | . | . | TRBV28 | TGTGCCAGCAGTATGCTTGGGGGACGAAGCTATGGCTACACCTTC | CASSMLGGRSYGYTF
TRBJ2-3 | TRBD1 | once | TRBV7-2 | TGTGCCAGCAGTATACAGGGGGACCCTAGCACAGATACGCAGTATTTT | CASSIQGDPSTDTQYF
TRBJ2-7 | TRBD1 | few | TRBV5-5 | TGTGCCAGCAGCTTACGGGACAGGGGGAACCACGAGCAGTACTTC | CASSLRDRGNHEQYF
TRBJ2-5 | . | . | TRBV7-3 | TGTGCCAGCAGCTTAATTTCAGGATCGGGAGAGACCCAGTACTTC | CASSLISGSGETQYF
TRBJ2-2 | . | . | TRBV6-6 | TGTGCCAGCAGTTCCGGACAGCTCCGAACACCCGGGGAGCTGTTTTTT | CASSSGQLRTPGELFF
TRBJ2-5 | TRBD2 | few | TRBV2 | TGTGCCTCGGTTTTGGGACTAGCAGGGGAGACCCAGTACTTC | CASVLGLAGETQYF
TRBJ2-1 | . | few | TRBV7-2 | TGTGCCAGCAGCCCCACTCCACGGGGAAACAATGAGCAGTTCTTC | CASSPTPRGNNEQFF
TRBJ1-2 | TRBD1 | . | TRBV10-3 | TGTGCCATCAGTGACCCGGGACAGGGCTCCTATGGCTACACCTTC | CAISDPGQGSYGYTF
TRBJ2-1 | . | . | TRBV6-1 | TGTGCCAGCAGTGACCCGACTTGGCGGAGGCAGTTCTTC | CASSDPTWRRQFF
TRBJ1-5 | . | . | TRBV28 | TGTGCCAGCAGCTGGGGAGTAAGTGGATTTCAGCCCCAGCATTTT | CASSWGVSGFQPQHF
TRBJ2-7 | . | once | TRBV2 | TGTGCCATCGATCGGACGAACTCTGACGACGAGCAGTACTTC | CAIDRTNSDDEQYF
TRBJ1-1 | . | once | TRBV4-2 | TGTGCCAGCAGCCAAGTATTTGTGGGGCCTGCTGAAGCTTTCTTT | CASSQVFVGPAEAFF
TRBJ1-5 | . | . | TRBV19 | TGTGCCAGTAGTATAGAAGGCCAGGGTAATCAGCCCCAGCATTTT | CASSIEGQGNQPQHF
TRBJ2-5 | . | . | TRBV29-1 | TGCAGCGTTGGAGAAAGACTGACGACCCAGTACTTC | CSVGERLTTQYF
TRBJ2-5 | . | . | TRBV29-1 | TGCAGCGTTCCAGGACTCTATCCCGAAGAGACCCAGTACTTC | CSVPGLYPEETQYF
TRBJ2-7 | TRBD1 | . | TRBV6-1 | TGTGCCAGCAGCCCCGGGACAGGGGATTTATACGAGCAGTACTTC | CASSPGTGDLYEQYF
TRBJ2-1 | . | . | TRBV7-9 | TGTGCCAGCAGCCTCAGGGGTGTTTCAGGGTTCTACAATGAGCAGTTCTTC | CASSLRGVSGFYNEQFF
TRBJ1-5 | . | . | TRBV5-1 | TGCGCCAGCAGTAGGGACCTGGGGAGTCAGCCCCAGCATTTT | CASSRDLGSQPQHF
TRBJ1-6 | . | . | TRBV25-1 | TGTGCCAGCAGTGCAAATTCGGACGCACACCTCCACTTT | CASSANSDAHLHF
TRBJ2-3 | . | . | TRBV6-1 | TGTGCCAGCAGTGAAGCGTTCGGGGGGCAGGCAGATACGCAGTATTTT | CASSEAFGGQADTQYF
TRBJ1-1 | . | . | TRBV6-5 | TGTGCCAGCAGTTACTCGGTCCTCACTGAAGCTTTCTTT | CASSYSVLTEAFF
TRBJ1-4 | . | once | TRBV5-1 | TGCGCCAGCAGCCAAAACCCTGGGGCAGGGGAAAAACTGTTTTTT | CASSQNPGAGEKLFF
TRBJ2-1 | . | . | TRBV7-9 | TGTGCCAGCAGCGGGGGGCTAGGAGGACTTAGCTCCTACAATGAGCAGTTCTTC | CASSGGLGGLSSYNEQFF